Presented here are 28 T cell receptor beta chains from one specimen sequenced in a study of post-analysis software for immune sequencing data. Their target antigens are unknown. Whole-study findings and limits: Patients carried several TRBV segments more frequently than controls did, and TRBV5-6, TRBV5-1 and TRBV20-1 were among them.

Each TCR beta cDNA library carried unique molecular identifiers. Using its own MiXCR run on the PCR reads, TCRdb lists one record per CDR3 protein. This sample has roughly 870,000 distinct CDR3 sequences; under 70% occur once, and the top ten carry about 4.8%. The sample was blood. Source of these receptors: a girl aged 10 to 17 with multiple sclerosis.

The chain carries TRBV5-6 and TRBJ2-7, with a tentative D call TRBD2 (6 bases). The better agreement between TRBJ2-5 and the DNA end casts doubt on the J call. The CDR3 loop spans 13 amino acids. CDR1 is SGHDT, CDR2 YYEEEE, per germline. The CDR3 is CASSRRGRETQYF. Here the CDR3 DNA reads TGTGCCAGCAGCCGGCGAGGGAGGGAGACCCAGTACTTC.

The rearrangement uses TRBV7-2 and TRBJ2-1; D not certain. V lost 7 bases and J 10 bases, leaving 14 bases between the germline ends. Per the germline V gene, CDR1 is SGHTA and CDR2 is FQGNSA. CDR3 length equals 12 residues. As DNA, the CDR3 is TGTGCCAGCAACCTCCCCGGGTACGAGCAGTTCTTC. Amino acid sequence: CASNLPGYEQFF.

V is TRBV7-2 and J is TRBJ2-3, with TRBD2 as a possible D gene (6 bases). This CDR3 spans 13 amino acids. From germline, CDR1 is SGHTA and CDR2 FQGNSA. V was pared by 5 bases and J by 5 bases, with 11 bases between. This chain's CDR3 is CASSPGGIDTQYF. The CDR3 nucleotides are TGTGCCAGCAGCCCCGGAGGGATAGATACGCAGTATTTT.

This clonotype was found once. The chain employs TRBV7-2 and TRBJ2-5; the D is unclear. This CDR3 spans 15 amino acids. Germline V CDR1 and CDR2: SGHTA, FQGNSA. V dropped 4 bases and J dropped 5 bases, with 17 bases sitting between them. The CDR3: CASSSVSGYGETQYF. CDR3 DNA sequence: TGTGCCAGCAGCTCAGTTTCTGGATACGGGGAGACCCAGTACTTC. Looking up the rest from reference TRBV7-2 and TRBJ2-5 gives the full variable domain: GAGVSQSPSNKVTEKGKDVELRCDPISGHTALYWYRQSLGQGLEFLIYFQGNSAPDKSGLPSDRFSAERTGGSVSTLTIQRTQQEDSAVYLCASSSVSGYGETQYFGPGTRLLVL.

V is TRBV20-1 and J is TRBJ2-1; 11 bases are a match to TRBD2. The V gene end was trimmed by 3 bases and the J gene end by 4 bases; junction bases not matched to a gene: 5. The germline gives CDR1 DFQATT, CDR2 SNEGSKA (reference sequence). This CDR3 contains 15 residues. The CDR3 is CSASSTSGGYNEQFF. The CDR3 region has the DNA TGCAGTGCTAGCTCAACTAGCGGGGGTTACAATGAGCAGTTCTTC.

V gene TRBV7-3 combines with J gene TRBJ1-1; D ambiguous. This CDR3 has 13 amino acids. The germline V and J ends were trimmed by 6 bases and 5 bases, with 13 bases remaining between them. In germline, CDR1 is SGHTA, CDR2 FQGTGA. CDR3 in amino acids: CASSLDVRTEAFF. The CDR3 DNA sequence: TGTGCCAGCAGTCTTGATGTTAGGACTGAAGCTTTCTTT.

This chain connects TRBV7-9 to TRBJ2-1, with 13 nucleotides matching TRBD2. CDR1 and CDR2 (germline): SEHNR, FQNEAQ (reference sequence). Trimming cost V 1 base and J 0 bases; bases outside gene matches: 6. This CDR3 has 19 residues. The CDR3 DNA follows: TGTGCCAGCAGCTTAGGCCAACTAGCGGGAGGGAGCTCCTACAATGAGCAGTTCTTC. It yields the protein CASSLGQLAGGSSYNEQFF.

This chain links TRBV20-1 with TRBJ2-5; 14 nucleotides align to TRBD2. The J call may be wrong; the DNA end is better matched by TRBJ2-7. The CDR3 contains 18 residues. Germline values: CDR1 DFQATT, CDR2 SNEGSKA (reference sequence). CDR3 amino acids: CSAVNGLAGGDTRNEQYF. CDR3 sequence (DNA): TGCAGTGCTGTAAACGGACTAGCGGGAGGCGATACGAGGAACGAGCAGTACTTC.

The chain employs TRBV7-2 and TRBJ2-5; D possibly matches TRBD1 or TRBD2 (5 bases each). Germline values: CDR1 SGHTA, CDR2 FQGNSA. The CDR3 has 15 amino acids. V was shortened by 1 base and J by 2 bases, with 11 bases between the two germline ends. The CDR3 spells CASSLGAGSQETQYF. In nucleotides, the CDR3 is TGTGCCAGCAGCTTAGGGGCAGGGAGTCAAGAGACCCAGTACTTC.

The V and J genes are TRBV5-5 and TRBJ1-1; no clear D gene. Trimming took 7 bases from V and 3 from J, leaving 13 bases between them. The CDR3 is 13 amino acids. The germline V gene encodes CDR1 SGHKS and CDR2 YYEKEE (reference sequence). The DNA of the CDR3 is TGTGCCAGCGATCGGGGATCCGACACTGAAGCTTTCTTT. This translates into CASDRGSDTEAFF. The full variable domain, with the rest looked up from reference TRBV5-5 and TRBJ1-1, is DAGVTQSPTHLIKTRGQQVTLRCSPISGHKSVSWYQQVLGQGPQFIFQYYEKEERGRGNFPDRFSARQFPNYSSELNVNALLLGDSALYLCASDRGSDTEAFFGQGTRLTVV.

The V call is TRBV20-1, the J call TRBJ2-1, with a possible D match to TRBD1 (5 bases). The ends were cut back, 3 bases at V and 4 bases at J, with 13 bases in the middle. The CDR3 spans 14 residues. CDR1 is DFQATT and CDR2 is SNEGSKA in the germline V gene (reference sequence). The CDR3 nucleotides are TGCAGTGCTAGTCCCAGGGTCGATTACAATGAGCAGTTCTTC. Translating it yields CSASPRVDYNEQFF.

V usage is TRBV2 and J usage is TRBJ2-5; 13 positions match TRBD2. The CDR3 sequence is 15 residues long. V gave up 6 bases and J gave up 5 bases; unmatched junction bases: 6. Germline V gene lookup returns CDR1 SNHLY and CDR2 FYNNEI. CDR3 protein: CASRGTSGIGETQYF. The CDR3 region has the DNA TGTGCCAGCAGGGGGACTAGCGGGATTGGGGAGACCCAGTACTTC.

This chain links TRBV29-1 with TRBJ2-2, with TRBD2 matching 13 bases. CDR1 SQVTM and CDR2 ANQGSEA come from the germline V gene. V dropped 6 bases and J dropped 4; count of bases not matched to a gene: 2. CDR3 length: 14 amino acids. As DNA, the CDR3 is TGCAGCGTCTGGACTAGCGGGAGCACCGGGGAGCTGTTTTTT. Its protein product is CSVWTSGSTGELFF.

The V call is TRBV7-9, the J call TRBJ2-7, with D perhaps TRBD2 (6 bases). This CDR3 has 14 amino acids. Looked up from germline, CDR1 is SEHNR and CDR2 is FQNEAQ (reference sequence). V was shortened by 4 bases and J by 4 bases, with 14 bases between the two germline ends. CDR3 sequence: CASSSGEVGYEQYF. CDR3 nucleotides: TGTGCCAGCAGCTCGGGAGAGGTCGGGTACGAGCAGTACTTC.

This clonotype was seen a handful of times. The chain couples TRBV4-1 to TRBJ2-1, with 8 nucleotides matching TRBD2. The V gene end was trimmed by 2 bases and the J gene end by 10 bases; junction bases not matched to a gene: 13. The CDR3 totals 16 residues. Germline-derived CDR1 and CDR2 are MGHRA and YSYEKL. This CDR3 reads CASSQRGGRTYEEQFF. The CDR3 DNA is TGCGCCAGCAGCCAAAGAGGCGGGAGGACCTACGAGGAGCAGTTCTTC.

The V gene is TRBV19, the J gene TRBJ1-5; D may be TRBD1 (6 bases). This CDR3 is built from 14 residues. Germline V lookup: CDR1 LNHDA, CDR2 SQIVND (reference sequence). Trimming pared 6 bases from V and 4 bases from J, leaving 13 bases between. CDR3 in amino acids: CASSQGSANQPQHF. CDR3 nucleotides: TGTGCCAGTAGCCAGGGGTCGGCAAATCAGCCCCAGCATTTT.

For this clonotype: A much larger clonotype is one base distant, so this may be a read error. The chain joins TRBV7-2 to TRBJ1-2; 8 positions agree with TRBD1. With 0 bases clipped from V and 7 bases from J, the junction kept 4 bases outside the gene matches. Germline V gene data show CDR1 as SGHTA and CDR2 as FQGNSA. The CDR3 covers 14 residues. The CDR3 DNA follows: TGTGCCAGCAGCTTAGCCGGGACAGGTTGTGGCTACACCTTC. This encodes CASSLAGTGCGYTF.

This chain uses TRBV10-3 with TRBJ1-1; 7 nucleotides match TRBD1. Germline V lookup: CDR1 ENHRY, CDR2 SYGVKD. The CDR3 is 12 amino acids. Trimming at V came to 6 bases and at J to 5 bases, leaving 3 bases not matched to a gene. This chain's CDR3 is CAIRRQGTEAFF. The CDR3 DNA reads TGTGCCATCAGAAGACAGGGTACTGAAGCTTTCTTT.

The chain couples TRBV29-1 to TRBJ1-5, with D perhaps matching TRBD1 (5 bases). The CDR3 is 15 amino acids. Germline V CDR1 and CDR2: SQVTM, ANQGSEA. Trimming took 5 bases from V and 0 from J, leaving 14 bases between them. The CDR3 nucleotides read TGCAGCGTTTGGGGAGGGGCGGGTAGCAATCAGCCCCAGCATTTT. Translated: CSVWGGAGSNQPQHF.

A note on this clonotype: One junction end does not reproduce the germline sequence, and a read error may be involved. The CDR3 sequence is CSARDHKRVSYNEQFF. CDR3 nucleotides: TGCAGTGCCAGAGATCATAAGCGGGTTTCCTACAATGAGCAGTTCTTC. This sequence joins TRBV20-1 and TRBJ2-1; D perhaps matches TRBD2 (6 bases). CDR3 length: 16 residues. Germline V CDR1 and CDR2: DFQATT, SNEGSKA (reference sequence).

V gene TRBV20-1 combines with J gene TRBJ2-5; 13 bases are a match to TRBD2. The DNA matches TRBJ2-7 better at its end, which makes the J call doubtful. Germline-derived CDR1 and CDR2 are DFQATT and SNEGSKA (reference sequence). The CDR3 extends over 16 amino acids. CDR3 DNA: TGCAGTGCTGGAAGGACTAGCGGGAGCCCACCCTACGAGCAGTACTTC. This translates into CSAGRTSGSPPYEQYF.

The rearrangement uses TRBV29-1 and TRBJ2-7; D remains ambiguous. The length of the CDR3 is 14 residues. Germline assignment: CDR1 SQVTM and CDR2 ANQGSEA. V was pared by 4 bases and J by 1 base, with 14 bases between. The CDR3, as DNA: TGCAGCGTTGGGACCCCCTACCGATCCTACGAGCAGTACTTC. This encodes CSVGTPYRSYEQYF.

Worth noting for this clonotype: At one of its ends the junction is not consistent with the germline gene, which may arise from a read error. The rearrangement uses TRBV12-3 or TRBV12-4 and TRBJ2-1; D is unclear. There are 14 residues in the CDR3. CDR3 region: CANSSELRLNEQFF. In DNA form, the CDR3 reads TGTGCCAACAGTTCCGAACTGCGCTTGAATGAGCAGTTCTTC.

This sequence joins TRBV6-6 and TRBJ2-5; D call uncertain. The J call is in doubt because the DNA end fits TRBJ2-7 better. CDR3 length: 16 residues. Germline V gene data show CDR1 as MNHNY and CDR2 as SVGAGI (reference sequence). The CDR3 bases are TGTGCCAGCAGTTACTCTTTAGGGTCGGAGTCCTACGAGCAGTACTTC. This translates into CASSYSLGSESYEQYF.

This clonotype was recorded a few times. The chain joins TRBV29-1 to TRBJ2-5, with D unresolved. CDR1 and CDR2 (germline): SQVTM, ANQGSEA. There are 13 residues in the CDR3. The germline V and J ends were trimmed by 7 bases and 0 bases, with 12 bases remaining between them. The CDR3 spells CSASAEYQETQYF. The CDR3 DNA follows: TGCAGCGCCTCGGCCGAGTACCAAGAGACCCAGTACTTC.

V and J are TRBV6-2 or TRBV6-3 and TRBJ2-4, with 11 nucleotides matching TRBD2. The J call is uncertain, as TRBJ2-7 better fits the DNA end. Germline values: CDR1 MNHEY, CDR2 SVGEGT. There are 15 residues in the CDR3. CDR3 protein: CASSTYSGRVSEQYF. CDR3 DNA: TGTGCCAGCAGTACTTATAGCGGGAGGGTCTCCGAGCAGTACTTC.

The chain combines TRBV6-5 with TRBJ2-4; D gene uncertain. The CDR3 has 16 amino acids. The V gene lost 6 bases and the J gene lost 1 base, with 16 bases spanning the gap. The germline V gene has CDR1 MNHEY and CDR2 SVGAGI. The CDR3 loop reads CASSPASSLAKNIQYF. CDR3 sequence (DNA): TGTGCCAGCAGCCCAGCATCCTCCCTCGCCAAAAACATTCAGTACTTC.

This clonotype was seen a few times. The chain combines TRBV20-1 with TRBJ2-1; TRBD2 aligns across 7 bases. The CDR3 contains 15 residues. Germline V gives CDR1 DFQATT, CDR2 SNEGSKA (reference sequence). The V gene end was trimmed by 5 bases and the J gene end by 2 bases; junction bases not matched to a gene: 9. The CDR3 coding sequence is TGCAGTGCTCCACCTCTCGCGGGAGCCTACAATGAGCAGTTCTTC. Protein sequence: CSAPPLAGAYNEQFF.